Given below is one T cell receptor beta chain in context. Its specific antigen is unknown. Within one base of it there is no much larger clone, and no base qualities were kept. The library was made by the immunoSEQ multiplex PCR assay. Alongside multiparametric flow cytometry, deep sequencing of rearranged TCR beta loci was used to profile the T cell repertoires. TCRdb retrieved this table from immuneACCESS and kept in-frame rearrangements only. Not all clones are present; in checked studies, unresolved V genes account for under half, and no reason is known for the remainder. This sample has around 31,000 clones in its table, and 89% of those were observed once. The top ten clonotypes cover about 6.3% of the sample. This sample is drawn from a study of lymphopenia after photon versus proton radiotherapy (dated by TCRdb to about 2019). With respect to the entire study: In patients with gastrointestinal tumors who developed high-grade lymphopenia, the study compared the immunological effects of photon radiation therapy with those of proton radiation therapy. The cohort comprised 20 patients with gastrointestinal tumors who received either photon or proton therapy and then developed lymphopenia. The study aimed to characterize how the two radiation modalities differ in their impact on the immune system. Overall study results and their limits: Across the cohort, among patients who died, a greater drop in TCR diversity after the nadir was inversely correlated with overall survival time. Once the lymphocyte count had reached its nadir, the repertoires of photon-treated patients showed oligoclonal expansion, particularly of CD8+ Temra cells, and this expansion drove the decline in diversity. The survival association was assessed only in patients who died, and better survival with proton therapy was presented by the authors as a possibility rather than a demonstrated result. Relative stability during treatment was observed in proton-treated patients, whereas loss of naive T cells and TCR diversity and gain of effector/memory populations were observed in photon-treated patients.

Trimming leaves V shorter by 1 base and J shorter by 2 bases, with the junction holding 5 bases beyond the gene matches. Spanning cysteine to phenylalanine, the CDR3 consists of 15 amino acids. The kept DNA is CDR3 alone, 45 bases in frame from the first base. CDR1 is given as SGHNT and CDR2 as YYREEE, both from the germline V gene (reference sequence). The sequence derives from an older woman with pancreatic cancer. Some clones in this sample may be carry-over from other donors' samples. The material was peripheral blood, obtained from a patient treated with proton-based radiotherapy. This sequence uses TRBV5-4 and TRBJ2-7, and 8 bases in between align with TRBD1. The nucleotide sequence reads TGTGCCAGCAGCTTGCGAGGGACAGGAACCTACGAGCAGTACTTC. It specifies CASSLRGTGTYEQYF.